The rows below give T cell receptor beta chains drawn from one sample of a study of naive CD8 T cells in extremely preterm neonates. The data were produced by immunoSEQ multiplex PCR, yet TCRdb's version contains in-frame clones alone and is incomplete. The sample carries around 5,000 clones, nearly 98% recorded once. Input material: naive CD8+ T cells from blood. The receptors originated from a human donor in good health. The CDR3 runs from the conserved cysteine through the conserved F or W. Each record gives: CDR3 protein, CDR3 DNA, clone size, V gene, D gene, CDR3 length, J gene. A D gene is named only where the DNA matches it firmly. Clone size appears in some rows only: once, few, many, or a class for an expanded clone.

CDR3: CASSPRDRANTEAFF
DNA: TGTGCCAGCAGCCCCAGGGACAGAGCTAACACTGAAGCTTTCTTT
size: -
V: TRBV28
D: TRBD1
length: 15
J: TRBJ1-1

CDR3: CASSFSGGAFNEQFF
DNA: TGTGCCAGCAGCTTTAGCGGGGGGGCTTTTAATGAGCAGTTCTTC
size: -
V: TRBV7-2
D: TRBD2
length: 15
J: TRBJ2-1

CDR3: CASSRAGSSGANVLTF
DNA: TGTGCCAGCAGCCGGGCGGGGAGCTCTGGGGCCAACGTCCTGACTTTC
size: -
V: TRBV11-2
D: -
length: 16
J: TRBJ2-6

CDR3: CASSHRLAGVTDTQYF
DNA: TGTGCCAGCAGCCACCGCCTAGCGGGAGTAACAGATACGCAGTATTTT
size: -
V: TRBV7-2
D: TRBD2
length: 16
J: TRBJ2-3

CDR3: CASRRGTPSSPLHF
DNA: TGTGCCAGCAGGAGGGGGACCCCATCTTCACCCCTCCACTTT
size: -
V: TRBV28
D: -
length: 14
J: TRBJ1-6

CDR3: CASSTGQRYEQYF
DNA: TGCGCCAGCAGCACCGGACAGCGCTACGAGCAGTACTTC
size: -
V: TRBV5-1
D: -
length: 13
J: TRBJ2-7

CDR3: CASSYTVAGDGDTF
DNA: TGTGCCAGCAGTTACACCGTCGCGGGAGATGGCGACACCTTC
size: -
V: TRBV6-6
D: -
length: 14
J: TRBJ1-2

CDR3: CAWRRLAGVNEQFF
DNA: TGTGCCTGGAGGCGGCTAGCGGGGGTCAATGAGCAGTTCTTC
size: -
V: TRBV30
D: TRBD2
length: 14
J: TRBJ2-1

CDR3: CATTPGSPYEQYF
DNA: TGTGCCACGACCCCGGGGTCCCCCTACGAGCAGTACTTC
size: once
V: TRBV6-5
D: -
length: 13
J: TRBJ2-7

CDR3: CASSLGPPDTQYF
DNA: TGTGCCAGCAGCTTAGGGCCCCCAGATACGCAGTATTTT
size: -
V: TRBV11-2
D: -
length: 13
J: TRBJ2-3

CDR3: CASSFDSYSGNTIYF
DNA: TGTGCCAGCAGTTTTGACAGCTACTCTGGAAACACCATATATTTT
size: -
V: TRBV2
D: -
length: 15
J: TRBJ1-3

CDR3: CAWSVPLGPVGYEQYF
DNA: TGTGCCTGGAGTGTACCCCTGGGGCCCGTGGGGTACGAGCAGTACTTC
size: -
V: TRBV30
D: -
length: 16
J: TRBJ2-7

CDR3: CASSFPGLKETQYF
DNA: TGTGCCAGCAGCTTTCCGGGACTAAAAGAGACCCAGTACTTC
size: -
V: TRBV5-6
D: TRBD2
length: 14
J: TRBJ2-5

CDR3: CAWSAGQGAARTQYF
DNA: TGTGCCTGGAGTGCGGGACAGGGAGCCGCGAGGACCCAGTACTTC
size: -
V: TRBV30
D: TRBD1
length: 15
J: TRBJ2-5

CDR3: CASSGGTGNNYGYTF
DNA: TGCGCCAGCAGCGGGGGGACAGGGAACAACTATGGCTACACCTTC
size: -
V: TRBV5-1
D: TRBD1
length: 15
J: TRBJ1-2

CDR3: CATRLAGPPEQFF
DNA: TGTGCCACCCGACTAGCGGGGCCCCCAGAGCAGTTCTTC
size: -
V: TRBV10-3
D: TRBD2
length: 13
J: TRBJ2-1

CDR3: CASSLERGLEQYF
DNA: TGTGCCAGCAGCTTAGAGAGGGGGCTTGAGCAGTACTTC
size: -
V: TRBV11-2
D: TRBD1
length: 13
J: TRBJ2-7

CDR3: CASSLLSAGNTGELFF
DNA: TGTGCCAGCAGTTTATTGAGTGCAGGGAACACCGGGGAGCTGTTTTTT
size: -
V: TRBV28
D: -
length: 16
J: TRBJ2-2

CDR3: CASSLGIVQRGLLYNEQFF
DNA: TGTGCCAGCAGCTTAGGAATCGTCCAGCGGGGGCTACTCTACAATGAGCAGTTCTTC
size: -
V: TRBV7-9
D: TRBD2
length: 19
J: TRBJ2-1

CDR3: CASSSIAGGPVDTQYF
DNA: TGTGCCAGCAGCAGTATAGCGGGAGGGCCGGTAGATACGCAGTATTTT
size: -
V: TRBV7-3
D: TRBD2
length: 16
J: TRBJ2-3

CDR3: CASSQQGAQGGYTF
DNA: TGTGCCAGCAGTCAACAGGGGGCCCAGGGGGGCTACACCTTC
size: -
V: TRBV7-3
D: TRBD1
length: 14
J: TRBJ1-2

CDR3: CASGVRHLSGNTIYF
DNA: TGTGCTAGTGGGGTAAGACACCTCTCTGGAAACACCATATATTTT
size: -
V: TRBV12-5
D: -
length: 15
J: TRBJ1-3

CDR3: CAWSEILQQYGYTF
DNA: TGTGCCTGGAGTGAAATTCTACAGCAATATGGCTACACCTTC
size: -
V: TRBV30
D: -
length: 14
J: TRBJ1-2

CDR3: CASSLWGRGRSYNEQFF
DNA: TGTGCCAGCAGTTTATGGGGGCGGGGTCGCTCCTACAATGAGCAGTTCTTC
size: -
V: TRBV28
D: -
length: 17
J: TRBJ2-1

CDR3: CASSVDVGYSYEQYF
DNA: TGTGCCAGCAGCGTAGACGTCGGTTACTCCTACGAGCAGTACTTC
size: once
V: TRBV9
D: -
length: 15
J: TRBJ2-7

CDR3: CASSPTFGSGWDQPQHF
DNA: TGCGCCAGCAGCCCAACATTCGGATCAGGGTGGGATCAGCCCCAGCATTTT
size: -
V: TRBV4-1
D: -
length: 17
J: TRBJ1-5

CDR3: CASRSRLAGSYEQYF
DNA: TGTGCCAGCAGATCCCGACTGGCGGGCTCCTACGAGCAGTACTTC
size: -
V: TRBV7-2
D: -
length: 15
J: TRBJ2-7

CDR3: CASSPPAGLAGISYEQYF
DNA: TGTGCCAGCAGCCCCCCTGCGGGACTAGCGGGGATCTCCTACGAGCAGTACTTC
size: -
V: TRBV4-2
D: TRBD2
length: 18
J: TRBJ2-7